Following are 30 T cell receptor beta chains from one sample sequenced in a study of blood T cell repertoires in COVID-19. TCRdb's table, derived via immunoSEQ multiplex PCR, lists solely in-frame clones and lacks some. In the table there are about 150,000 clones, 80% to 90% of which are singletons. Sequenced material: peripheral blood. These receptors originate from a woman in her seventies with acute or convalescent COVID-19.

The gene calls are TRBV5-1 and TRBJ2-1; 9 bases match TRBD1. In germline, CDR1 is SGHRS, CDR2 YFSETQ. V lost 3 bases to trimming and J lost 8 bases; unmatched junction nucleotides: 12. CDR3 length: 16 amino acids. CDR3 DNA: TGCGCCAGCAGCTATGGTATAATAACAGGGGGCGATGAGCAGTTCTTC. Translated, it gives CASSYGIITGGDEQFF.

The V and J genes are TRBV5-1 and TRBJ2-1; 10 nucleotides line up with TRBD1. The ends lost 0 bases at V and 9 bases at J; junction bases unmatched: 12. There are 17 residues in the CDR3. CDR1 SGHRS and CDR2 YFSETQ come from the germline V gene. The CDR3 DNA reads TGCGCCAGCAGCTTGGCCCCCGGGACAGGGGCCCCCGGTGAGCAGTTCTTC. This gives the protein CASSLAPGTGAPGEQFF.

The chain couples TRBV19 to TRBJ1-6; TRBD1 might be the D (5 bases). Germline loops: CDR1 LNHDA, CDR2 SQIVND (reference sequence). Trimming stripped 8 bases from V and 8 bases from J, with 22 bases between. The CDR3 consists of 16 residues. CDR3 coding DNA: TGTGCCAGTGGGGACTTGGGCAGGACGGTTGATTCACCCCTCCACTTT. As protein: CASGDLGRTVDSPLHF.

The rearrangement uses TRBV6-4 and TRBJ2-1, with 8 bases aligning to TRBD1. CDR1 and CDR2 from the germline V gene are MRHNA and SNTAGT. This CDR3 contains 18 residues. The V segment lost 2 bases and the J segment 0 bases; nucleotides outside the gene matches: 9. The DNA of the CDR3 is TGTGCCAGCAGTGACAAAGGGCAGGGGGCGAGCTCCTACAATGAGCAGTTCTTC. The encoded protein is CASSDKGQGASSYNEQFF.

The rearrangement uses TRBV7-2 and TRBJ2-7; 8 bases line up with TRBD1. The CDR3 is 16 amino acids. Unmatched junction bases numbered 15, after V lost 6 bases and J lost 5 bases. CDR1 SGHTA and CDR2 FQGNSA come from the germline V gene. The DNA of the CDR3 is TGTGCCAGCAGATTCCCCCCTCGACAGGGGACGAACGAGCAGTACGTC. Protein sequence: CASRFPPRQGTNEQYV.

This chain joins TRBV7-9 and TRBJ1-6; 9 positions match TRBD1. This CDR3 spans 23 amino acids. Trimming removed 5 bases from V and 0 bases from J; junction bases left unmatched: 23. Germline V gives CDR1 SEHNR, CDR2 FQNEAQ (reference sequence). The CDR3 region is CASSTPDRGNTNKLGSYNSPLHF. In nucleotides, the CDR3 is TGTGCCAGCAGCACGCCGGACAGGGGAAATACTAACAAATTAGGCTCCTATAATTCACCCCTCCACTTT.

The chain couples TRBV19 to TRBJ1-3, with D perhaps TRBD1 (5 bases). V lost 3 bases and J 0 bases, leaving 15 bases between the germline ends. The CDR3 spans 17 residues. Germline loops: CDR1 LNHDA, CDR2 SQIVND (reference sequence). CDR3 nucleotides: TGTGCCAGTAGTATGGGTACCCTGACAGTCTCTGGAAACACCATATATTTT. It yields the protein CASSMGTLTVSGNTIYF.

The chain combines TRBV4-3 with TRBJ2-5; D may be TRBD2 (5 bases). V lost 0 bases and J 9 bases, leaving 17 bases between the germline ends. In germline, CDR1 is LGHNA, CDR2 YSLEER. This CDR3 region has 15 residues. The CDR3 bases are TGCGCCAGCAGCCAAGAAAACGCAGACCGGGAATCCCAGTACTTC. It codes for CASSQENADRESQYF.

With regard to this clone: At one end, the junction sequence differs from germline, possibly due to a read error. This sequence joins TRBV2 and TRBJ1-5; D may be TRBD1 (6 bases). Germline loops: CDR1 SNHLY, CDR2 FYNNEI. This CDR3 region has 13 residues. The DNA of the CDR3 is TGTGCCAGCAGGGAAGACAGGAATCAGCCCCAGCATTTT. Translated, it gives CASREDRNQPQHF.

This clone appeared a single time. CDR3 nucleotides: TGTGCCAGTAGTAGGGGGACAGGGAAAACGTACTATGGCTACACCTTC. It codes for CASSRGTGKTYYGYTF. V and J are TRBV19 and TRBJ1-2, with TRBD1 identical over 9 bases. From germline, CDR1 is LNHDA and CDR2 SQIVND (reference sequence). CDR3 length: 16 amino acids. Germline trimming cut 4 bases from V and 3 bases from J; bases unmatched to any gene: 9.

This chain uses TRBV10-3 with TRBJ1-6; no reliable D call. V lost 10 bases and J lost 5, with 18 bases in between. The CDR3 is made up of 15 amino acids. The germline V gene has CDR1 ENHRY and CDR2 SYGVKD. CDR3 amino acids: CATQKKTGDNSPLHF. Written as DNA, the CDR3 is TGTGCCACCCAAAAAAAGACTGGCGATAATTCACCCCTCCACTTT.

The rearrangement uses TRBV14 and TRBJ2-5; the match to TRBD2 covers 13 bases. Per germline, CDR1 SGHDN and CDR2 FVKESK. The CDR3 length is 17 residues. With 4 bases clipped from V and 5 bases from J, the junction kept 10 bases outside the gene matches. The CDR3 DNA reads TGTGCCAGCAGCCCTGGGACTAGCGGGATCATCTTGGAGACCCAGTACTTC. Its protein product is CASSPGTSGIILETQYF.

The chain combines TRBV6-5 with TRBJ2-7, with 9 bases aligning to TRBD1. CDR3 length: 15 residues. The germline V gene encodes CDR1 MNHEY and CDR2 SVGAGI. V trimming: 5 bases; J trimming: 1 base; junction bases outside the gene matches: 6. The CDR3 is CASSHSGTGSYEQYV. The CDR3 DNA sequence: TGTGCCAGCAGTCATAGTGGGACAGGGTCCTACGAGCAGTACGTC.

The V call is TRBV7-9, the J call TRBJ2-1, with a tentative D call TRBD2 (6 bases). Trimming removed 1 base at V and 3 bases at J, with 10 bases between. The V gene's germline CDR1 is SEHNR and CDR2 FQNEAQ (reference sequence). The CDR3 extends over 15 amino acids. The CDR3 loop is CASSLVLGGYNEQFF. CDR3 nucleotides: TGTGCCAGCAGCTTAGTCCTGGGGGGCTACAATGAGCAGTTCTTC.

V is TRBV5-1 and J is TRBJ2-2, with D perhaps TRBD2 (6 bases). The V gene lost 3 bases and the J gene lost 6 bases, with 12 bases spanning the gap. Per the germline V gene, CDR1 is SGHRS and CDR2 is YFSETQ. The CDR3 totals 14 residues. The CDR3 spells CASSSGLGAGELFF. CDR3 coding DNA: TGCGCCAGCAGCTCGGGACTGGGGGCCGGGGAGCTGTTTTTT.

This clone came up a few times. The J gene is TRBJ1-2, the V gene TRBV18, with TRBD1 as a possible D gene (6 bases). Trimming removed 7 bases from V and 7 bases from J, with 19 bases in between. This CDR3 region has 14 residues. The V gene's germline CDR1 is KGHSH and CDR2 LQKENI. The CDR3 spells CASFYSGGASGYTF. CDR3 sequence (DNA): TGTGCCAGCTTTTATTCGGGGGGCGCGTCTGGCTACACCTTC.

This chain's CDR3 is CASSSRDSYGYTF. The DNA of the CDR3 is TGTGCCAGCAGCAGCCGTGACAGCTATGGCTACACCTTC. This rearrangement joins TRBV9 to TRBJ1-2, with a tentative D call TRBD1 (5 bases). The germline V gene encodes CDR1 SGDLS and CDR2 YYNGEE. CDR3 length: 13 amino acids. V lost 4 bases and J 4 bases, leaving 11 bases between the germline ends.

The chain combines TRBV28 with TRBJ1-2; TRBD1 is a possible D gene (5 bases). The CDR3 contains 14 residues. The germline V gene has CDR1 MDHEN and CDR2 SYDVKM. Deletions cut 6 bases from V and 4 bases from J, with 15 bases between. The CDR3 reads CASSPSPRVYGYTF. The CDR3 DNA is TGTGCCAGCAGCCCTTCCCCCAGGGTCTATGGCTACACCTTC.

The chain has TRBV21-1 and TRBJ1-5; the table gives TRBD1 as D, unverified against the DNA. TRBV21-1 is termed a pseudogene. CDR3 length: 22 amino acids. The CDR3 DNA reads TGTGCCAGCAGCTCAAACCCCTCGACAGGGTCCCCTCCCAAGTCCGGCAATCAGCCCCAGCATTTT. Translating gives CASSSNPSTGSPPKSGNQPQHF.

The chain carries TRBV5-1 and TRBJ1-2; D ambiguous. Germline values: CDR1 SGHRS, CDR2 YFSETQ. Trimming removed 3 bases from V and 8 bases from J, with 11 bases in between. The CDR3 contains 12 residues. The CDR3 DNA is TGCGCCAGCAGCTCAAGCGAGGGCGGCTACACCTTC. Its translation: CASSSSEGGYTF.

The chain links TRBV6-5 to TRBJ1-2; weak D call: TRBD1 (6 bases). Trimming shortened V by 6 bases and J by 1 base, and 6 bases separated the two germline ends. The CDR3 spans 12 residues. Per germline, CDR1 MNHEY and CDR2 SVGAGI. CDR3 sequence: CASSRGNYGYTF. Here the CDR3 DNA reads TGTGCCAGCAGCAGGGGTAACTATGGCTACACCTTC.

This chain connects TRBV6-1 to TRBJ1-2, with 7 positions matching TRBD1. The CDR3 covers 16 residues. The V segment lost 1 base and the J segment 0 bases; nucleotides outside the gene matches: 5. Germline CDR1 reads MNHNS; CDR2 reads SASEGT. The CDR3 reads CASSEGQGPANYGYTF. CDR3 bases: TGTGCCAGCAGTGAAGGACAGGGCCCAGCTAACTATGGCTACACCTTC.

The CDR3 reads CASSPREWTGPNGELFF. The CDR3 region has the DNA TGTGCCAGCTCACCGCGAGAGTGGACAGGGCCCAACGGGGAGCTGTTTTTT. The chain joins TRBV18 to TRBJ2-2; 8 bases are shared with TRBD1. V dropped 3 bases and J dropped 7; count of bases not matched to a gene: 13. The CDR3 is 17 amino acids. Looked up from germline, CDR1 is KGHSH and CDR2 is LQKENI. The full variable domain, rest sourced from reference TRBV18 and TRBJ2-2, is NAGVMQNPRHLVRRRGQEARLRCSPMKGHSHVYWYRQLPEEGLKFMVYLQKENIIDESGMPKERFSAEFPKEGPSILRIQQVVRGDSAAYFCASSPREWTGPNGELFFGEGSRLTVL.

The chain recombines TRBV5-1 with TRBJ1-5, with D unclear. The CDR3 has 13 amino acids. V was shortened by 0 bases and J by 11 bases, with 12 bases between the two germline ends. Looked up from germline, CDR1 is SGHRS and CDR2 is YFSETQ. CDR3 region: CASSLGPGRAQHF. CDR3 coding DNA: TGCGCCAGCAGCTTGGGTCCGGGGAGAGCCCAGCATTTT.

This chain joins TRBV7-8 and TRBJ1-2, with 7 bases identical to TRBD1. CDR3 length: 16 residues. From germline, CDR1 is SGHVS and CDR2 FQNEAQ. V lost 0 bases to trimming and J lost 2 bases; unmatched junction nucleotides: 6. The CDR3 DNA reads as TGTGCCAGCAGCTTAGCGACAGGGACCACCAACTATGGCTACACCTTC. This codes for CASSLATGTTNYGYTF.

This clone was recorded a few times. The same CDR3 arises from other DNA sequences in this sample as well. The chain joins TRBV7-2 to TRBJ2-1, with a possible D match to TRBD2 (7 bases). This CDR3 comprises 15 residues. Germline values: CDR1 SGHTA, CDR2 FQGNSA. Trimming cost V 3 bases and J 4 bases, with 13 bases left between them. CDR3 loop: CASSLGGGLYNEQFF. CDR3 bases: TGTGCCAGCAGCTTGGGGGGGGGCTTATACAATGAGCAGTTCTTC.

This chain uses TRBV25-1 with TRBJ1-1, with a tentative D call TRBD1 (6 bases). Deletions cut 7 bases from V and 1 base from J, with 10 bases between. The length of the CDR3 is 13 residues. Germline values: CDR1 MGHDK, CDR2 SYGVNS. The CDR3 DNA reads as TGTGCCAGCAATCTAGGGGGGAACACTGAAGCTTTCTTT. This translates into CASNLGGNTEAFF.

This clone was observed a single time. The chain joins TRBV4-1 to TRBJ2-1, with 8 bases fitting TRBD2. The germline gives CDR1 MGHRA, CDR2 YSYEKL. After removal of 2 bases from V and 3 bases from J, the junction contained 9 bases not matched to a gene. The CDR3 sequence is 17 residues long. This chain's CDR3 is CASSQPSAGGRYNEQFF. DNA of the CDR3: TGCGCCAGCAGCCAACCCAGTGCGGGGGGTCGCTACAATGAGCAGTTCTTC.

This clone was found a few times. The chain couples TRBV30 to TRBJ1-1; 12 bases agree with TRBD1. The CDR3 runs 17 residues. V lost 0 bases, J lost 4 bases, and 9 bases stayed unmatched. Per the germline V gene, CDR1 is GTSNPN and CDR2 is SVGIG (reference sequence). CDR3 DNA sequence: TGTGCCTGGAGTGTACTGGGACAGGGGGCCAAACCCACTGAAGCTTTCTTT. Translation: CAWSVLGQGAKPTEAFF.

The V gene is TRBV7-8, the J gene TRBJ1-4, with a weak D call TRBD1 (6 bases). Trimming took off 5 bases at V and 0 bases at J, with 16 bases between the two ends. Germline assignment: CDR1 SGHVS and CDR2 FQNEAQ. The CDR3 loop spans 17 amino acids. CDR3 region: CASSPRTVLATNEKLFF. Written as DNA, the CDR3 is TGTGCCAGCAGCCCGCGGACAGTACTTGCAACTAATGAAAAACTGTTTTTT.